The 16 T cell receptor beta chains reported below all come from one sample, sequenced in a study of cytomegalovirus exposure and HLA in healthy donors. The study ran its PCR with 60 Vbeta and 13 Jbeta primers. TCRdb's copy holds only in-frame clones and misses some; the assay was immunoSEQ multiplex PCR. The table has about 170,000 clones, about four fifths seen once. Sample: PBMCs. The receptors here all came from a woman aged 18-35 years in good health and CMV-seropositive.

In nucleotides, the CDR3 is TGTGCCAGTATGGACAGGGCTACCTATGGCTACACCTTC. Translated, it gives CASMDRATYGYTF. V gene TRBV19 combines with J gene TRBJ1-2; 8 nucleotides align to TRBD1. CDR1 is LNHDA, CDR2 SQIVND, per germline (reference sequence). The CDR3 runs to 13 residues. Trimming at V came to 7 bases and at J to 4 bases, leaving 5 bases not matched to a gene.

The rearrangement joins TRBV7-2 to TRBJ2-2, with 7 bases fitting TRBD1. This CDR3 is 14 amino acids long. Unmatched junction bases numbered 5, after V lost 4 bases and J lost 6 bases. Germline CDR1 reads SGHTA; CDR2 reads FQGNSA. The CDR3, as DNA: TGTGCCAGCAGCTCGTACAGGGGCCCCGGGGAGCTGTTTTTT. Amino acids: CASSSYRGPGELFF.

This rearrangement joins TRBV7-2 to TRBJ1-2, with 8 bases identical to TRBD1. The V gene end was trimmed by 6 bases and the J gene end by 5 bases; junction bases not matched to a gene: 5. This CDR3 region has 13 residues. The germline V gene has CDR1 SGHTA and CDR2 FQGNSA. CDR3 DNA sequence: TGTGCCAGCAGGGCACAGGGGGTGTATGGCTACACCTTC. Its protein product is CASRAQGVYGYTF.

The V call is TRBV15, the J call TRBJ2-4; 7 bases align to TRBD2. Per germline, CDR1 LNHNV and CDR2 YYDKDF (reference sequence). The CDR3 loop spans 15 amino acids. V lost 5 bases and J lost 0; bases outside the gene matches: 4. CDR3 coding DNA: TGTGCCACCAGCCCCTGGGGGGGAGCCAAAAACATTCAGTACTTC. This encodes CATSPWGGAKNIQYF.

The chain is built from TRBV5-1 and TRBJ1-3; D possibly corresponds to TRBD1 (5 bases). There are 15 residues in the CDR3. V was cut by 4 bases and J by 0 bases, with 11 bases left in between. Germline CDR1 reads SGHRS; CDR2 reads YFSETQ. CDR3 in amino acids: CASSHSDISGNTIYF. The CDR3 DNA reads as TGCGCCAGCAGCCACTCGGACATCTCTGGAAACACCATATATTTT.

This clone turned up a few times. V usage is TRBV7-2 and J usage is TRBJ2-2; D might be TRBD2 (6 bases). This CDR3 spans 17 amino acids. CDR1 is SGHTA and CDR2 is FQGNSA in the germline V gene. The ends were cut back, 5 bases at V and 1 base at J, with 17 bases in the middle. CDR3 region: CASSLAGNGKNTGELFF. CDR3 in DNA: TGTGCCAGCAGCCTCGCGGGGAATGGGAAGAACACCGGGGAGCTGTTTTTT.

The J gene is TRBJ2-5, the V gene TRBV28; 10 bases fit TRBD1. V lost 5 bases and J lost 4; bases outside the gene matches: 10. CDR3 length: 16 amino acids. Germline CDR1 MDHEN, CDR2 SYDVKM. The CDR3 region is CASSDSGTGERETQYF. The CDR3 coding sequence is TGTGCCAGCAGTGACTCCGGGACAGGGGAGCGAGAGACCCAGTACTTC.

CDR3 sequence: CASSSPRQGNTGELFF. The DNA of the CDR3 is TGTGCCAGCAGTTCGCCCAGACAGGGTAACACCGGGGAGCTGTTTTTT. The chain joins TRBV27 to TRBJ2-2; 7 bases map to TRBD1. The J segment lost 2 bases and the V segment lost 4 bases, leaving 7 bases of the junction unmatched. Germline V gives CDR1 MNHEY, CDR2 SMNVEV (reference sequence). The CDR3 sequence is 16 residues long.

The J gene is TRBJ1-1, the V gene TRBV30; TRBD1 is a possible D gene (5 bases). The V gene's germline CDR1 is GTSNPN and CDR2 SVGIG (reference sequence). Between the trimmed V and J ends, which lost 0 bases and 6 bases, there was a span of 8 bases. The CDR3 covers 12 residues. CDR3 region: CAWSVQASEAFF. CDR3 bases: TGTGCCTGGAGTGTACAGGCTTCTGAAGCTTTCTTT.

This clone was counted between two and nine times. This sequence joins TRBV29-1 and TRBJ1-2; TRBD1 might be the D (6 bases). The V and J ends lost 7 bases and 4 bases respectively, with 10 bases between them. There are 11 residues in the CDR3. Looked up from germline, CDR1 is SQVTM and CDR2 is ANQGSEA. CDR3 DNA sequence: TGCAGCGCCGCGGACAGCTATGGCTACACCTTC. Protein: CSAADSYGYTF.

The CDR3 DNA reads TGTGCCAGCAGATGGGAGTCCGGGACAGGGGCTTCACCCCTCCACTTT. Protein product: CASRWESGTGASPLHF. The chain couples TRBV7-9 to TRBJ1-6, with 10 bases identical to TRBD1. The CDR3 consists of 16 residues. Germline V gene data show CDR1 as SEHNR and CDR2 as FQNEAQ (reference sequence). V was pared by 6 bases and J by 9 bases, with 11 bases of the junction left unmatched.

For the CDR3, the DNA is TGTGCCAGCTCACCCTCGGGGGGGAGCTCCTACGAGCAGTACTTC. This gives the protein CASSPSGGSSYEQYF. The chain has TRBV18 and TRBJ2-7; 8 bases line up with TRBD2. V lost 3 bases, J lost 0 bases, and 4 bases stayed unmatched. Germline V CDR1 and CDR2: KGHSH, LQKENI. The CDR3 covers 15 residues.

The CDR3 DNA reads TGTGCCAGCAGCCGGATCGGAACAGGGGCCTATAATTCACCCCTCCACTTT. It encodes CASSRIGTGAYNSPLHF. The V and J genes are TRBV4-2 and TRBJ1-6, with TRBD1 matching 7 bases. CDR1 LGHNA and CDR2 YNFKEQ come from the germline V gene. CDR3 length: 17 residues. V lost 4 bases and J lost 2; bases outside the gene matches: 8.

This clone was seen just once. The V and J genes are TRBV5-1 and TRBJ2-1, with 10 bases aligning to TRBD1. The CDR3 is made up of 16 amino acids. V dropped 4 bases and J dropped 7; count of bases not matched to a gene: 11. Germline V gene lookup returns CDR1 SGHRS and CDR2 YFSETQ. CDR3 in DNA: TGCGCCAGCAGCCTACAACCCGGGACAGGGGAGAATGAGCAGTTCTTC. Protein product: CASSLQPGTGENEQFF. Full variable domain (outside the CDR3, taken from reference TRBV5-1 and TRBJ2-1): KAGVTQTPRYLIKTRGQQVTLSCSPISGHRSVSWYQQTPGQGLQFLFEYFSETQRNKGNFPGRFSGRQFSNSRSEMNVSTLELGDSALYLCASSLQPGTGENEQFFGPGTRLTVL.

The J gene is TRBJ2-7, the V gene TRBV5-1; D remains unclear. The CDR3 spans 15 residues. CDR1 and CDR2 (germline): SGHRS, YFSETQ. V was shortened by 2 bases and J by 0 bases, with 12 bases between the two germline ends. The CDR3 reads CASSLTTWASYEQYF. The CDR3 DNA reads as TGCGCCAGCAGCTTAACGACCTGGGCCTCCTACGAGCAGTACTTC.

The V call is TRBV14, the J call TRBJ2-7; D is uncertain. Germline assignment: CDR1 SGHDN and CDR2 FVKESK. The V gene lost 0 bases and the J gene lost 6 bases, with 15 bases spanning the gap. CDR3 length equals 15 residues. The CDR3 protein is CASSQDRALHREQYF. Here the CDR3 DNA reads TGTGCCAGCAGCCAAGATAGAGCCCTCCACCGCGAGCAGTACTTC.